Listed below are T cell receptor beta chains from one sample, sequenced in a study of Graves' ophthalmopathy and Graves' hyperthyroidism. TCRdb used MiXCR to reprocess the multiplex PCR reads, holding one entry per CDR3 protein. The table has approximately 1.2 million distinct CDR3 sequences, about 40% seen once; the top ten hold 11%. Material for sequencing was peripheral blood or thyroid tissue (not recorded which). Receptor source: an adult man with Graves' hyperthyroidism. Each CDR3 is given with its conserved first and last residue. A D gene is named only where the DNA matches it firmly. Clone size is given for some rows only: seen once, a few or many times, or a class if the clone is expanded.

CDR3nt	CDR3aa	d_gene	abundance	v_gene	j_gene
TGTGCCAGCAGCCAAGGGGGAGAACAGCCCCAGCATTTT	CASSQGGEQPQHF	NA	few	TRBV4-2	TRBJ1-5
TGCGCCAGCAGTGACTACGGACAGAGACGCTACGAGCAGTACTTC	CASSDYGQRRYEQYF	NA	few	TRBV10-2	TRBJ2-7
TGTGCCAGCAGTTGGGGGACTAGCGGCATAATAACATTC	CASSWGTSGIITF	TRBD2	NA	TRBV27	TRBJ2-7
TGTGCCAGCGCCGAACAGGGGGGGGGGTATCAGCCCCAGCATTTT	CASAEQGGGYQPQHF	TRBD1	NA	TRBV2	TRBJ1-5
TGTGCCAGCAAAGGTTGGCGGGAGGACTTAAGCGGGGAGCTGTTTTTT	CASKGWREDLSGELFF	TRBD2	few	TRBV12-3/TRBV12-4	TRBJ2-2
TGTGCCAGCAGCGAGGGGCGCTTAGCGGGAGTCGGGGAGACCCAGTACTTC	CASSEGRLAGVGETQYF	TRBD2	NA	TRBV9	TRBJ2-5
TGTGCCAGCAGCCCCTTTATTGGGGCCGCGAACACTGAAGCTTTCTTT	CASSPFIGAANTEAFF	NA	few	TRBV7-9	TRBJ1-1
TGCAGTGCTAGAGCGTTAACAGGGGTCAATCAGCCCCAGCATTTT	CSARALTGVNQPQHF	TRBD1	many	TRBV20-1	TRBJ1-5
TGCAGTGCTAGCCCAGCCGGACAGGGGGGTGTCGGGGCTGAAAAACTGTTTTTT	CSASPAGQGGVGAEKLFF	TRBD1	few	TRBV20-1	TRBJ1-4
TGTGCCAGCAACCCGTCCGGGACTAGGCGAGAGACCCAGTACTTC	CASNPSGTRRETQYF	TRBD2	NA	TRBV7-2	TRBJ2-5
TGTGCCATCAGTTGGACAGGGGGCTGGGACACTGAAGCTTTCTTT	CAISWTGGWDTEAFF	TRBD1	few	TRBV10-3	TRBJ1-1
TGCGCCAGCCCGGGACGGTATAGCAATCAGCCCCAGCATTTT	CASPGRYSNQPQHF	NA	once	TRBV10-1	TRBJ1-5
TGTGCCAGCAGTTACCGGCAGGGTAGTCAGCCCCAGCATTTT	CASSYRQGSQPQHF	NA	few	TRBV6-2/TRBV6-3	TRBJ1-5
TGTGCCAGCAGCCCGCAACCATCCTACAGGGGGCACAACTTC	CASSPQPSYRGHNF	TRBD1	few	TRBV3-1	TRBJ2-7
TGTGCCTGGAATGGACAGACCTTAGGGGCCCAGTACTTC	CAWNGQTLGAQYF	NA	NA	TRBV11-1	TRBJ2-5
TGTGCCAGCAGTACGGAACACCCGAACACTGAAGCTTTCTTT	CASSTEHPNTEAFF	NA	many	TRBV6-6	TRBJ1-1
TGCAGTTCTAAGGGAGAGAATCAGCCCCAGCATTTT	CSSKGENQPQHF	NA	once	TRBV20-1	TRBJ1-5
TGTGCCATCAGTGAATTTGGAATAATCGACGAGCAGTACTTC	CAISEFGIIDEQYF	NA	many	TRBV10-3	TRBJ2-7
TGCGCCAGCAACTCCCGGGACAGGGGTAGTTTTGAAGCTTTCTTT	CASNSRDRGSFEAFF	TRBD1	NA	TRBV7-9	TRBJ1-1
TGCAGTGCCAGCTCACCGGTAACCGGGGAGCTGTTTTTT	CSASSPVTGELFF	NA	NA	TRBV20-1	TRBJ2-2
TGTGCCAGCAGTGATAATCTCGGACAGGCGGGGGAGACCCAGTACTTC	CASSDNLGQAGETQYF	NA	NA	TRBV9	TRBJ2-5
TGTGCCAGCAGCCCAGATGGAGCAGCCCAGCATTTT	CASSPDGAAQHF	NA	NA	TRBV4-2	TRBJ1-5
TGCAGTGCTAGAGATGCGAGGGGGCGATACGAGCAGTACTTC	CSARDARGRYEQYF	TRBD1	NA	TRBV20-1	TRBJ2-7
TGTGCCAGCGCCTGGGGAGGGGAGGCTCAGCATTTT	CASAWGGEAQHF	NA	NA	TRBV12-3/TRBV12-4	TRBJ1-5
TGTGCCACCAGTGACCCAGCGGGAGGGGCCTACGAGCAGTACTTC	CATSDPAGGAYEQYF	TRBD2	many	TRBV24-1	TRBJ2-7
TGCAGTGGAAGAGGGACGGCATCCTACGAGCAGTACTTC	CSGRGTASYEQYF	NA	NA	TRBV20-1	TRBJ2-7
TGCAGCGTTGAAGATTTGACGGGACCCGGGGAGCTGTTTTTT	CSVEDLTGPGELFF	NA	many	TRBV29-1	TRBJ2-2
TGTGCCAGCAGCTTAGAATCACTAAACTACGAGCAGTACTTC	CASSLESLNYEQYF	NA	few	TRBV7-2	TRBJ2-7
TGCGCCAGCAGCCAAGACTGGGACAGAAATTCACCCCTCCACTTT	CASSQDWDRNSPLHF	TRBD1	few	TRBV4-3	TRBJ1-6
TGTGCCAGCAGTGATCAGGGGGCGGACACTGAAGCTTTCTTT	CASSDQGADTEAFF	TRBD1	NA	TRBV10-2	TRBJ1-1
TGTGCCAGCAGCTTTTCCCTTTTGAGGCAATCGAACACTGAAGCTTTCTTT	CASSFSLLRQSNTEAFF	NA	many	TRBV7-2	TRBJ1-1
TGTGCCAGCAGCCCCGTGAGAGACTACTCTGGAAACACCATATATTTT	CASSPVRDYSGNTIYF	NA	NA	TRBV11-2	TRBJ1-3
TGTGCCAGCAGTCCACAGGCGGGTTTCCCCCAGTACTTC	CASSPQAGFPQYF	NA	few	TRBV7-8	TRBJ2-5
TGTGCCAGCAGTTACGGGGCTTCGGGCACTGAAGCTTTCTTT	CASSYGASGTEAFF	NA	many	TRBV6-5	TRBJ1-1
TGCAGTGCCATGGGACGGATGAACACTGAAGCTTTCTTT	CSAMGRMNTEAFF	NA	many	TRBV20-1	TRBJ1-1
TGCAGTGCTAGAGTTGACGGGAGGGCCGGCTACGAGCAGTACTTC	CSARVDGRAGYEQYF	TRBD2	many	TRBV20-1	TRBJ2-7
TGTGCCATCAGTGAGCTACAGGGGGTGGGAGAGACCCAGTACTTC	CAISELQGVGETQYF	TRBD1	many	TRBV10-3	TRBJ2-5
TGTGCCAGCAGCTGGACTAGCGGTGCCACCGGGGAGCTGTTTTTT	CASSWTSGATGELFF	TRBD2	NA	TRBV6-6	TRBJ2-2
TGCGCCAGCAGTGAAGGCCGGGACAGTAACTATGGCTACACCTTC	CASSEGRDSNYGYTF	TRBD1	NA	TRBV10-1	TRBJ1-2
TGTGCCAGCAAGGGTGGGACAGGCAATCAGCCTCAGCATTTT	CASKGGTGNQPQHF	TRBD1	few	TRBV2	TRBJ1-5
TGTGCTACAAGGGCAGGGAGCACCTACGAGCAGTACTTC	CATRAGSTYEQYF	NA	NA	TRBV5-8	TRBJ2-7
TGTGCCAGCAGCCAAGAAGGGTGGCTAAAAGCTTTCTTT	CASSQEGWLKAFF	NA	many	TRBV14	TRBJ1-1
TGTGCCAGCAGTTACTCGATCCAACCCACGGAAACTCCCTACGAGCAGTACTTC	CASSYSIQPTETPYEQYF	NA	NA	TRBV10-3	TRBJ2-7
TGTGCCAGCAGCTCAAGGTTGGGAGCGGACGAGCAGTACTTC	CASSSRLGADEQYF	NA	many	TRBV13	TRBJ2-7
TGCAGCGCATACGGACAGGGTAGCTCTGGGGCCAACGTCCTGACTTTC	CSAYGQGSSGANVLTF	TRBD1	NA	TRBV29-1	TRBJ2-6
TGCAGTGCTAGAGATGTGGTTAGCAATCAGCCCCAGCATTTT	CSARDVVSNQPQHF	NA	NA	TRBV20-1	TRBJ1-5
TGTGCCAGCAGCCCCACGGGGATGAGTGACAGGGGCTATGGCTACACCTTC	CASSPTGMSDRGYGYTF	TRBD1	few	TRBV7-6	TRBJ1-2
TGTGCCAGCAGCCAAACTAGCGGGGCGTACCAAGAGACCCAGTACTTC	CASSQTSGAYQETQYF	TRBD2	few	TRBV11-2	TRBJ2-5
TGTGCCAGCAGAGAGCGGACAGGGTCGGAGCCCCAGCATTTT	CASRERTGSEPQHF	TRBD1	NA	TRBV2	TRBJ1-5
TGTGCCAGCAGCTTACGTCATGTGGGGGGAGAGACCCAGTACTTC	CASSLRHVGGETQYF	NA	many	TRBV7-2	TRBJ2-5
TGCAGTGCTAGAGATAGAGTCAGGGCTGCTAATTCACCCCTCCACTTT	CSARDRVRAANSPLHF	NA	NA	TRBV20-1	TRBJ1-6
TGCGCCAGCAGCCAAGATACGGACGGAAATCAGCCCCAGCATTTT	CASSQDTDGNQPQHF	NA	NA	TRBV4-3	TRBJ1-5
TGCAGTGCAGTCGGGACAGCTATCCGAACTAATGAAAAACTGTTTTTT	CSAVGTAIRTNEKLFF	TRBD1	many	TRBV20-1	TRBJ1-4
TGTGCCGCCACCCGGCACAGGGAGATCGATAGCAATCAGCCCCAGCATTTT	CAATRHREIDSNQPQHF	NA	many	TRBV24-1	TRBJ1-5